These 24 T cell receptor beta chains came from one sample sequenced in a study of blood T cell repertoires in COVID-19. Libraries were prepared by immunoSEQ multiplex PCR; TCRdb keeps only in-frame clonotypes and omits some of them. The profile covers about 69,000 clones, with around 77% appearing a single time and 16% taken by the ten largest. The sequenced material came from peripheral blood. These receptors came from a man in his sixties with acute or convalescent COVID-19.

The J gene is TRBJ2-2, the V gene TRBV6-5, with D uncertain. Per germline, CDR1 MNHEY and CDR2 SVGAGI. With 8 bases removed from V and 0 bases from J, the gap between germline ends came to 10 bases. The CDR3 covers 14 residues. The CDR3 DNA sequence: TGTGCCAGCCAGACATTGTCGAACACCGGGGAGCTGTTTTTT. Its translation: CASQTLSNTGELFF.

The chain joins TRBV6-5 to TRBJ2-3; unclear D gene. The V and J ends lost 3 bases and 2 bases respectively, with 6 bases between them. Germline lookup yields CDR1 MNHEY and CDR2 SVGAGI. The CDR3 contains 13 residues. The DNA for the CDR3 is TGTGCCAGCAGTTATGTATTCACAGATACGCAGTATTTT. Protein: CASSYVFTDTQYF.

This sequence joins TRBV6-4 and TRBJ2-3, with 7 positions matching TRBD1. CDR1 MRHNA and CDR2 SNTAGT come from the germline V gene. Unmatched junction bases numbered 3, after V lost 4 bases and J lost 5 bases. The CDR3 runs 13 residues. The CDR3 sequence: CASSGQGKDTQYF. The CDR3 DNA reads as TGTGCCAGCAGTGGACAGGGAAAAGATACGCAGTATTTT.

The chain couples TRBV6-6 to TRBJ2-7; the match to TRBD1 covers 8 bases. The CDR3 runs to 14 residues. V shed 6 bases, J shed 4 bases, and the junction held 8 bases outside the gene matches. The germline CDR1 and CDR2 sequences are MNHNY and SVGAGI (reference sequence). The CDR3 coding sequence is TGTGCCAGCAGCCCCCCCGGACAGGGTTACGAGCAGTACTTC. It encodes CASSPPGQGYEQYF.

This chain connects TRBV6-5 to TRBJ1-6; TRBD1 aligns across 7 bases. CDR3 length equals 14 residues. J was trimmed by 10 bases and V by 2 bases; bases with no gene match: 5. Germline assignment: CDR1 MNHEY and CDR2 SVGAGI. In nucleotides, the CDR3 is TGTGCCAGCAGTTACCTGGGACAGCTATCACCCCTCCACTTT. Translating gives CASSYLGQLSPLHF.

V gene TRBV2 combines with J gene TRBJ2-1; the D gene is possibly TRBD2 (5 bases). The CDR3 loop spans 11 amino acids. From germline, CDR1 is SNHLY and CDR2 FYNNEI. Trimming removed 8 bases at V and 8 bases at J, with 10 bases between. CDR3 bases: TGTGCCAGCGGACTTTCGGATGAGCAGTTCTTC. Translated, it gives CASGLSDEQFF.

Of note for this clone: A read error may account for a junction end that differs from germline. This rearrangement joins TRBV7-3 to TRBJ2-7, with TRBD2 matching 9 bases. The CDR3 spans 15 residues. Per germline, CDR1 SGHTA and CDR2 FQGTGA. The CDR3, as DNA: TGTGCCAGCAGCGTAACCGGGACTAGCAACTACGAGCAGTACTTC. Its translation is CASSVTGTSNYEQYF.

The rearrangement uses TRBV7-9 and TRBJ1-6; maybe TRBD1 (6 bases). V was trimmed by 5 bases and J by 8 bases, leaving 13 bases between them. Germline CDR1 and CDR2: SEHNR and FQNEAQ (reference sequence). This CDR3 has 14 amino acids. In DNA form, the CDR3 reads TGTGCCAGCAGCCCCGGGAGGGGGGATTCACCCCTCCACTTT. Translating it yields CASSPGRGDSPLHF.

The chain carries TRBV18 and TRBJ1-4; 10 bases are a match to TRBD1. Germline V CDR1 and CDR2: KGHSH, LQKENI. CDR3 size: 16 residues. The V and J ends lost 3 bases and 7 bases, in that order; junction bases with no gene match: 8. DNA of the CDR3: TGTGCCAGCTCACCCAGAGGGACAGGGGTCGGTGAAAAACTGTTTTTT. Encoded protein: CASSPRGTGVGEKLFF.

This chain links TRBV5-6 with TRBJ2-2, with a tentative D call TRBD1 (6 bases). CDR1 is SGHDT, CDR2 YYEEEE, per germline. The length of the CDR3 is 16 residues. V was cut by 0 bases and J by 0 bases, with 9 bases left in between. The CDR3 nucleotides are TGTGCCAGCAGCTTGGATGGGGGCCCGAACACCGGGGAGCTGTTTTTT. It is translated as CASSLDGGPNTGELFF.

About this clone itself: The DNA is omitted, as the CDR3 cannot be located on it reliably, and the CDR3 follows TCRdb's listing. The gene calls are TRBV5-4 and TRBJ1-5; TRBD1, the D gene given by the table, was not confirmed from the DNA. The CDR3 length is 14 residues, termini included. Germline values: CDR1 SGHNT, CDR2 YYREEE (reference sequence). CDR3 sequence: CASSFGQGNQPQHF.

V gene TRBV18 combines with J gene TRBJ2-1, with 7 bases aligning to TRBD2. This CDR3 comprises 15 residues. Looked up from germline, CDR1 is KGHSH and CDR2 is LQKENI. V shed 3 bases, J shed 4 bases, and the junction held 6 bases outside the gene matches. CDR3 loop: CASSPLWGGYNEQFF. Here the CDR3 DNA reads TGTGCCAGCTCACCCCTTTGGGGAGGGTACAATGAGCAGTTCTTC. Full variable domain (rest looked up from reference TRBV18 and TRBJ2-1): NAGVMQNPRHLVRRRGQEARLRCSPMKGHSHVYWYRQLPEEGLKFMVYLQKENIIDESGMPKERFSAEFPKEGPSILRIQQVVRGDSAAYFCASSPLWGGYNEQFFGPGTRLTVL.

J is TRBJ2-1 and V is TRBV3-1 (or the pseudogene TRBV3-2); a weak D match, TRBD2 (6 bases). V shed 4 bases and J shed 6 bases, with 16 bases lying between them. Per the germline V gene, CDR1 is LGHDT and CDR2 is YNNKEL (reference sequence). The CDR3 totals 15 residues. The CDR3 spells CASSLTGTQPNEQFF. In nucleotides, the CDR3 is TGTGCCAGCAGCCTGACCGGGACTCAACCCAATGAGCAGTTCTTC.

This rearrangement joins TRBV4-1 to TRBJ1-2; the D gene is possibly TRBD1 (5 bases). V gave up 4 bases and J gave up 6 bases, with 15 bases separating them. This CDR3 has 14 amino acids. CDR1 is MGHRA and CDR2 is YSYEKL in the germline V gene. The CDR3: CASSRLPGRDGYTF. For the CDR3, the DNA is TGCGCCAGCAGCCGCCTACCCGGCAGGGATGGCTACACCTTC.

The chain recombines TRBV5-1 with TRBJ1-2, with D possibly being TRBD1 (5 bases). Germline lookup yields CDR1 SGHRS and CDR2 YFSETQ. Trimming shortened V by 4 bases and J by 0 bases, and 13 bases separated the two germline ends. This CDR3 region has 15 residues. CDR3 coding DNA: TGCGCCAGCAGCCCGCAGGGTAAGGCTAACTATGGCTACACCTTC. This gives the protein CASSPQGKANYGYTF. Together with reference TRBV5-1 and TRBJ1-2, the CDR3 gives the full variable domain: KAGVTQTPRYLIKTRGQQVTLSCSPISGHRSVSWYQQTPGQGLQFLFEYFSETQRNKGNFPGRFSGRQFSNSRSEMNVSTLELGDSALYLCASSPQGKANYGYTFGSGTRLTVV.

V is TRBV5-4 and J is TRBJ2-1, with D tentatively TRBD1 (6 bases). The V gene's germline CDR1 is SGHNT and CDR2 YYREEE (reference sequence). The CDR3 consists of 14 residues. Trimming stripped 4 bases from V and 3 bases from J, with 11 bases between. CDR3 loop: CASSPRQVYNEQFF. CDR3 nucleotide sequence: TGTGCCAGCAGCCCCAGACAGGTCTACAATGAGCAGTTCTTC. The full variable domain, completed using reference TRBV5-4 and TRBJ2-1, is ETGVTQSPTHLIKTRGQQVTLRCSSQSGHNTVSWYQQALGQGPQFIFQYYREEENGRGNFPPRFSGLQFPNYSSELNVNALELDDSALYLCASSPRQVYNEQFFGPGTRLTVL.

The V and J genes are TRBV6-6 and TRBJ1-1; no reliable D call. Per germline, CDR1 MNHNY and CDR2 SVGAGI (reference sequence). V was shortened by 4 bases and J by 3 bases, with 6 bases between the two germline ends. This CDR3 has 12 residues. CDR3 amino acids: CASSFIYTEAFF. CDR3 nucleotide sequence: TGTGCCAGCAGTTTTATATACACTGAAGCTTTCTTT.

CDR3 residues: CASSLLVGYEQYF. CDR3 DNA sequence: TGTGCCAGCAGTTTACTCGTCGGGTACGAGCAGTACTTC. This chain links TRBV12-3 or TRBV12-4 with TRBJ2-7, with D uncertain. The CDR3 spans 13 residues. V was pared by 2 bases and J by 4 bases, with 9 bases between.

The chain is built from TRBV4-2 and TRBJ2-1; 8 positions agree with TRBD2. J gave up 2 bases and V 5 bases, and 8 bases lay outside the gene matches. Germline V CDR1 and CDR2: LGHNA, YNFKEQ. The CDR3 loop spans 16 amino acids. The CDR3 DNA reads as TGTGCCAGCAGCACCTCAAATAGCGGGGCCTACAATGAGCAGTTCTTC. Translation gives CASSTSNSGAYNEQFF.

The chain recombines TRBV11-2 with TRBJ2-5, with TRBD2 as a possible D gene (6 bases). With 3 bases removed from V and 2 bases from J, the gap between germline ends came to 19 bases. Germline V lookup: CDR1 SGHAT, CDR2 FQNNGV. This CDR3 has 17 amino acids. CDR3 in DNA: TGTGCCAGCAGCTTGATCGTCGGGGGATATAGACAAGAGACCCAGTACTTC. Translated: CASSLIVGGYRQETQYF.

As DNA, the CDR3 is TGTGCCAGCAGTTACTCCAAGGACAACAATGAGCAGTTCTTC. Protein: CASSYSKDNNEQFF. The chain has TRBV6-6 and TRBJ2-1; TRBD1 is a possible D gene (5 bases). The V end was cut by 0 bases, the J end by 5 bases, with 8 bases between. Germline loops: CDR1 MNHNY, CDR2 SVGAGI (reference sequence). This CDR3 is 14 amino acids long.

Remarks on this clone: Germline and junction disagree at one end, which may indicate a read error. The rearrangement links TRBV11-2 to TRBJ1-3; D remains ambiguous. CDR3 size: 13 residues. Germline V lookup: CDR1 SGHAT, CDR2 FQNNGV. This CDR3 is CASSPDGNRVGNF. In DNA, the CDR3 is TGTGCCAGCAGCCCAGACGGGAACAGAGTGGGGAATTTT.

J is TRBJ1-1 and V is TRBV20-1; D may be TRBD1 (6 bases). V lost 3 bases and J lost 5, with 13 bases in between. The germline V gene has CDR1 DFQATT and CDR2 SNEGSKA (reference sequence). This CDR3 spans 13 amino acids. CDR3 in DNA: TGCAGTGCTAGTGCAACAGGGCTAACTGAAGCTTTCTTT. As protein: CSASATGLTEAFF.

The chain is built from TRBV18 and TRBJ1-1; 9 nucleotides line up with TRBD1. Looked up from germline, CDR1 is KGHSH and CDR2 is LQKENI. The CDR3 is 15 amino acids. After removal of 1 base from V and 4 bases from J, the junction contained 4 bases not matched to a gene. This CDR3 reads CASSPQATGGTEAFF. The CDR3, as DNA: TGTGCCAGCTCACCACAGGCGACAGGGGGCACTGAAGCTTTCTTT.